The clone carrying this TCR beta chain came up a few times. Antigen unknown. Then a second PCR, running roughly 7 to 11 cycles, was carried out with a sample-barcoded 5' primer and a J-beta primer mix. Every sample produced at least 2.5 million CDR3-containing paired-end reads. TCRdb fed the 5' RACE reads into MiXCR, producing one record per CDR3 protein. This table has roughly 1.9 million distinct CDR3 sequences, about 39% appearing once. This sample was taken from a study of blood T cells in healthy people across ages. Study-wide findings and caveats: Long-lived donors had more naive CD4+ cells and higher diversity than aged donors.

This receptor was identified in a human donor in good health. The material sequenced was blood.

This chain's CDR3 is CSVRPGGGANEQFF. CDR3 bases: TGCAGCGTTAGGCCCGGCGGGGGGGCCAATGAGCAGTTCTTC. The rearrangement joins TRBV29-1 to TRBJ2-1, with 9 bases identical to TRBD2. Germline assignment: CDR1 SQVTM and CDR2 ANQGSEA. CDR3 length: 14 amino acids. Losses at the gene ends were 5 bases for V and 6 bases for J; bases not matched to a gene: 8.